A selection of T cell receptor beta chains follows, all from one sample in a study of blood T cells in healthy people across ages. Each CDR3 protein is one row after TCRdb ran MiXCR on the 5' RACE reads. The sample has approximately 810,000 distinct CDR3 sequences, approximately 35% seen once. Source material: blood. The receptors derive from a man aged 18 to 29 in good health. Both conserved end residues are trimmed from each CDR3.

ASGQNGVETQY	TRBJ2-5	TRBV3-1
ASSEARTANTGELF	TRBJ2-2	TRBV10-2
ASGRDGSYQETQY	TRBJ2-5	TRBV12-5
AISAPGRDQETQY	TRBJ2-5	TRBV10-3
ASSGTAVEETQY	TRBJ2-5	TRBV28
ASSPMGALYEQY	-	TRBV27
ASSKRFHTEAF	TRBJ1-1	TRBV21-1
SAKPGTGYQETQY	TRBJ2-5	TRBV20-1
ASSLDSSPYNEQF	TRBJ2-1	TRBV5-1
SAHYARGNTQY	TRBJ2-3	TRBV20-1
ASRRQMNTEAF	TRBJ1-1	TRBV12-3/TRBV12-4
AWTDQNYDYT	TRBJ1-2	TRBV30
ASSQDGAASSYNEQF	TRBJ2-1	TRBV4-3
ASSATSGFVDNEQY	TRBJ2-5	TRBV9
ASSSTGGPNEQF	TRBJ2-1	TRBV7-3
ATSGGNSYNEQF	TRBJ2-1	TRBV15
ASSIQTSTDTQY	TRBJ2-3	TRBV28
ASSNLGNYGYT	TRBJ1-2	TRBV12-3/TRBV12-4
ASSALERGVLRSYNEQF	TRBJ2-1	TRBV5-1
ASSQGERSGNIQY	TRBJ2-4	TRBV4-1
ASSDGTGDNSPLH	TRBJ1-6	TRBV18
ASSDFTGGIFETEAF	TRBJ1-1	TRBV6-1
ASTVTGSYGNT	TRBJ1-2	TRBV12-3/TRBV12-4
AWSVSIGPYEQY	TRBJ2-7	TRBV30
ASSQDRLEQETQY	TRBJ2-5	TRBV4-3
ASSPGLVALDTQY	TRBJ2-3	TRBV7-2
ASSAREGYSYNEQY	TRBJ2-7	TRBV5-6